The 5 T cell receptor beta chains in this list originate from one sample, sequenced in a study of blood T cells in healthy people across ages. Next came a second PCR, run for about 6 to 11 cycles, which used a sample-barcoded 5' primer along with a J-beta primer mix. Each CDR3 protein gets one entry after TCRdb re-called the 5' RACE reads with MiXCR. Of about 1.7 million distinct CDR3 sequences in the sample, 25% to 30% were seen once. Sequencing input: blood. The receptors were gathered from a young woman in good health.

The rearrangement links TRBV29-1 to TRBJ2-5; no firm D call. Germline V gives CDR1 SQVTM, CDR2 ANQGSEA. This CDR3 comprises 13 residues. Trimming stripped 0 bases from V and 1 base from J, with 6 bases between. CDR3 sequence (DNA): TGCAGCGTTGAAGAGATCAGCCAAGAGACCCAGTACTTC. Its protein product is CSVEEISQETQYF.

This clonotype was detected only once. The chain carries TRBV7-2 and TRBJ1-1; D ambiguous. Germline lookup yields CDR1 SGHTA and CDR2 FQGNSA. The CDR3 is made up of 13 amino acids. Trimming took off 7 bases at V and 5 bases at J, with 14 bases between the two ends. In DNA form, the CDR3 reads TGTGCCAGCACCTGGACGGTGAGTACTGAAGCTTTCTTT. Its protein product is CASTWTVSTEAFF.

The V call is TRBV12-3 or TRBV12-4, the J call TRBJ2-5; no clear D. This CDR3 has 16 residues. Trimming removed 1 base from V and 2 bases from J, with 14 bases in between. This CDR3 is CASSLGRRVIQETQYF. CDR3 bases: TGTGCCAGCAGTTTAGGACGTCGCGTGATTCAAGAGACCCAGTACTTC.

This clonotype was seen a single time. The V call is TRBV12-3 or TRBV12-4, the J call TRBJ1-1; tentatively, D is TRBD1 (5 bases). The CDR3 consists of 13 residues. Trimming stripped 5 bases from V and 4 bases from J, with 11 bases between. The CDR3 coding sequence is TGTGCCAGCAGTCCAGGGACTTTCACTGAAGCTTTCTTT. Translation: CASSPGTFTEAFF.

The V gene is TRBV11-2, the J gene TRBJ2-1; 7 bases are a match to TRBD2. The J call may be in error: the DNA end matches TRBJ2-7 better. CDR1 is SGHAT and CDR2 is FQNNGV in the germline V gene. There are 15 residues in the CDR3. The CDR3 here is CASSPPGGSYNEQYF. In DNA form, the CDR3 reads TGTGCCAGCAGCCCACCCGGGGGGTCCTACAATGAGCAGTACTTC.